Here is one TCR beta chain with its context. One end of the junction does not line up with germline, which may come from a read error. TCRbeta libraries were built with three rounds of nested PCR, modified from ARM-PCR. TCRdb itself ran the multiplex PCR reads through MiXCR, one entry per CDR3 protein. The sample shows tens of thousands of distinct CDR3 sequences, roughly 56% of them seen only once. This record belongs to a study of tumor and adjacent non-tumor tissue in lung cancer. Study information: Histology: 12 adenocarcinoma, a couple of squamous cell carcinoma, 1 small cell lung cancer. Patients were aged 31 to 76, nine to eleven men and about 5 women, stage I to III.

No cell sorting was done before RNA was extracted from the tissue. CDR3 length equals 13 residues. The germline V gene has CDR1 ENHRY and CDR2 SYGVKD. The specimen was lung tumor tissue. The gene calls are TRBV10-3 and TRBJ1-2, with D possibly being TRBD1 (5 bases). The TCR was taken from a man aged 45-60 years with non-small cell lung cancer. This CDR3 reads CPISVQAGTGYAF. CDR3 nucleotide sequence: TGTCCCATCAGTGTTCAGGCGGGGACGGGCTACGCCTTC.